These T cell receptor beta chains were read from a single sample in a study of shared clonotypes between healthy human individuals. Using immunoSEQ multiplex PCR, the repertoire was profiled, and TCRdb retains in-frame clones only, with some absent. This sample yields approximately 2.1 million clones, of which approximately 93% are seen a single time; 0.39% belongs to the top ten. The sample taken for sequencing was naive CD4+ T cells from PBMCs. The receptor source for this set is a man aged 18-30 years in good health. Some clones in this sample may be carry-over from other donors' samples. The CDR3 runs from the conserved cysteine through the conserved F or W. The D gene is left open where the match is weak. Not all rows give a size; the values are once, few, many and, for expanded clones, a class.

d_gene | j_gene | v_gene | abundance | CDR3nt | CDR3aa
NA | TRBJ2-5 | TRBV19 | NA | TGTGCCAGTAGCGCGGTCCAGACCCAAGAGACCCAGTACTTC | CASSAVQTQETQYF
TRBD2 | TRBJ2-1 | TRBV9 | NA | TGTGCCAGCAGCGTAGGGACTAGGAGCTCCTACAATGAGCAGTTCTTC | CASSVGTRSSYNEQFF
TRBD1 | TRBJ2-2 | TRBV27 | NA | TGTGCCAGCCGCCGCCTTGCAGGGGGCGCTTCCGGGGAGCTGTTTTTT | CASRRLAGGASGELFF
NA | TRBJ2-7 | TRBV28 | NA | TGTGCCAGCAGTTTAGGTGCAGGGGCTTTGAGCTCCTACGAGCAGTACTTC | CASSLGAGALSSYEQYF
TRBD1 | TRBJ2-3 | TRBV9 | NA | TGTGCCAGCAGCGAAATGACAGGGTGGCTGACAGATACGCAGTATTTT | CASSEMTGWLTDTQYF
TRBD2 | TRBJ2-7 | TRBV5-1 | NA | TGCGCCAGCAGCTTCGGCGGGAGTACCCACTACGAGCAGTACTTC | CASSFGGSTHYEQYF
NA | TRBJ1-1 | TRBV13 | NA | TGTGCCAGCAGCCAAAGCTTGCCAGGCAACACTGAAGCTTTCTTT | CASSQSLPGNTEAFF
NA | TRBJ1-5 | TRBV5-6 | NA | TGTGCCAGCAGCCCTCCTCAGGAGAGGAGTAATCAGCCCCAGCATTTT | CASSPPQERSNQPQHF
TRBD2 | TRBJ2-7 | TRBV4-3 | NA | TGCGCCAGCAGCCGCAACACAGCTAGCGGGAGGATCCACGAGCAGTACTTC | CASSRNTASGRIHEQYF
NA | TRBJ2-7 | TRBV7-2 | NA | TGTGCCAGCAGCTTAGTGGGCGGAGGGCGCTCCTACGAGCAGTACTTC | CASSLVGGGRSYEQYF
TRBD2 | TRBJ2-3 | TRBV5-1 | NA | TGCGCCAGCAGCTTGGCAGCGGGGAGTGACACAGATACGCAGTATTTT | CASSLAAGSDTDTQYF
TRBD1 | TRBJ2-2 | TRBV28 | NA | TGTGCCAGCACTTTACTCGGGACAGCGAACACCGGGGAGCTGTTTTTT | CASTLLGTANTGELFF
TRBD2 | TRBJ2-1 | TRBV7-6 | NA | TGTGCCAGCAGTAGAAACCTCGGCGGGAGGGCCTACAATGAGCAGTTCTTC | CASSRNLGGRAYNEQFF
NA | TRBJ2-1 | TRBV6-6 | NA | TGTGCCAGCAGTTCGGCCCCTCCGGGTTACAATGAGCAGTTCTTC | CASSSAPPGYNEQFF
NA | TRBJ1-3 | TRBV9 | few | TGTGCCAGCAGCTCCGAGGGATCTGGAAACACCATATATTTT | CASSSEGSGNTIYF
NA | TRBJ2-3 | TRBV7-9 | NA | TGTGCCAGCAGCCCGCCAACCCCGGGACACCCACGCACAGATACGCAGTATTTT | CASSPPTPGHPRTDTQYF
NA | TRBJ1-1 | TRBV7-9 | NA | TGTGCCAGCAGCTTAGAGGGGGGAAAAGCCACTGAAGCTTTCTTT | CASSLEGGKATEAFF
TRBD1 | TRBJ2-7 | TRBV10-3 | NA | TGTGCCATTAGGACAGGGGCCTACGAGCAGTACTTC | CAIRTGAYEQYF
TRBD2 | TRBJ2-3 | TRBV11-3 | NA | TGTGCCAGCAGCTTAGGGACTAGCGGGAGGACCACAGATACGCAGTATTTT | CASSLGTSGRTTDTQYF
NA | TRBJ1-3 | TRBV5-1 | NA | TGCGCCAGCAGCCAAATGAGTCTTCAATCAACTGGAAACACCATATATTTT | CASSQMSLQSTGNTIYF
NA | TRBJ2-7 | TRBV28 | NA | TGTGCCAGCAGTTTATTCCTAGGGGGTACCTCCTACGAGCAGTACTTC | CASSLFLGGTSYEQYF
NA | TRBJ1-4 | TRBV2 | NA | TGTGCCAGCAGTATGGGGGGGCATGAAAAACTGTTTTTT | CASSMGGHEKLFF
TRBD2 | TRBJ2-3 | TRBV9 | NA | TGTGCCAGCAGCGTTACTAGCGGTTCAACCGATACGCAGTATTTT | CASSVTSGSTDTQYF
TRBD1 | TRBJ1-1 | TRBV16 | NA | TGTGCCAGCAGACCTACGGACAGGGCGAACACTGAAGCTTTCTTT | CASRPTDRANTEAFF
TRBD1 | TRBJ1-2 | TRBV7-9 | few | TGTGCCAGCAGCGCACAGGGGATGACTAGCTACACCTTC | CASSAQGMTSYTF
TRBD1 | TRBJ1-1 | TRBV15 | NA | TGTGCCACCAGCGGGGGACAGGGATGGACTGAAGCTTTCTTT | CATSGGQGWTEAFF
NA | TRBJ2-5 | TRBV11-2 | NA | TGTGCCAGCAGCGCCCATCAGGGAACAGAGACCCAGTACTTC | CASSAHQGTETQYF
TRBD1 | TRBJ1-2 | TRBV4-3 | NA | TGCGCCAGCAGCCATTTACAGGGGGGGTATGGCTACACCTTC | CASSHLQGGYGYTF
TRBD1 | TRBJ1-5 | TRBV28 | NA | TGTGCCGCAGGGACAGGATCCAATCAGCCCCAGCATTTT | CAAGTGSNQPQHF
NA | TRBJ2-5 | TRBV20-1 | NA | TGCAGCGGGGACGGACAAGAGACCCAGTACTTC | CSGDGQETQYF
NA | TRBJ2-7 | TRBV7-9 | once | TGTGCCAGCAGCCCAACCCGAACCTACGAGCAGTACTTC | CASSPTRTYEQYF
NA | TRBJ1-1 | TRBV4-1 | NA | TGCGCCAGCAGCCCCCAAATCCTATTGGGAGCTTTCTTT | CASSPQILLGAFF
TRBD1 | TRBJ1-3 | TRBV5-5 | NA | TGTGCCAGCAGCTACGGACAGGGTTCGGGAAACACCATATATTTT | CASSYGQGSGNTIYF
NA | TRBJ1-1 | TRBV5-4 | NA | TGTGCCAGCAGCTTCGAGACAGCCCCGAACACTGAAGCTTTCTTT | CASSFETAPNTEAFF
NA | TRBJ1-2 | TRBV28 | NA | TGTGCCAGCAGTTTACAGGCAAGAAACTATGGCTACACCTTC | CASSLQARNYGYTF
TRBD1 | TRBJ1-2 | TRBV28 | NA | TGTGCCAGCAGTTCACCCGGGACAGGCAACTATGGCTACACCTTC | CASSSPGTGNYGYTF
TRBD1 | TRBJ2-3 | TRBV11-3 | NA | TGTGCCAGCAGCCCGACAGGGGGTACGCAGTATTTT | CASSPTGGTQYF
NA | TRBJ2-7 | TRBV28 | NA | TGTGCCAGCAGTTTATCCGGGTCCTCCTACGAGCAGTACTTC | CASSLSGSSYEQYF
NA | TRBJ1-2 | TRBV12-2 | NA | TGTGCAAGTCCTTCCTATGGCTACACCTTC | CASPSYGYTF
TRBD2 | TRBJ2-7 | TRBV7-3 | once | TGTGCCAGCAGCCTAACCGGGACTAGCGGTACCTACGAGCAGTACTTC | CASSLTGTSGTYEQYF
NA | TRBJ1-5 | TRBV2 | NA | TGTGCCAGCAATCGGGCCCTCTCGACGCAGCCCCAGCATTTT | CASNRALSTQPQHF
NA | TRBJ2-7 | TRBV5-6 | NA | TGTGCCAGCAGCTTGGCCCCCGGGACCTCCTACGAGCAGTACTTC | CASSLAPGTSYEQYF
NA | TRBJ2-7 | TRBV27 | NA | TGTGCCAGCAGTTTCTTGGCAGGGAACGAGCAGTACTTC | CASSFLAGNEQYF
NA | TRBJ1-3 | TRBV28 | NA | TGTGCCAGCGTAGGTTTGCCTGGAAACACCATATATTTT | CASVGLPGNTIYF
TRBD2 | TRBJ2-7 | TRBV5-1 | NA | TGCGCCAGCAGCACCGGACTAGCGGGGGTCTACGAGCAGTACTTC | CASSTGLAGVYEQYF
TRBD2 | TRBJ2-1 | TRBV2 | NA | TGTGCCAGCAGGGAGACTAGCCCGTACAATGAGCAGTTCTTC | CASRETSPYNEQFF
NA | TRBJ2-3 | TRBV6-4 | NA | TGTGCCAGCAGTGTGAGTTTTCGGGATACGCAGTATTTT | CASSVSFRDTQYF
NA | TRBJ2-5 | TRBV27 | NA | TGTGCCAGCAGTTTTGAAATAGGAGAGACCCAGTACTTC | CASSFEIGETQYF
NA | TRBJ2-1 | TRBV6-1 | NA | TGTGCCAGCAGTGGCCAAGTCAATGAGCAGTTCTTC | CASSGQVNEQFF
TRBD1 | TRBJ1-2 | TRBV29-1 | NA | TGCAGCGTGCGCAGGGGGGACTATGGCTACACCTTC | CSVRRGDYGYTF
NA | TRBJ2-5 | TRBV5-1 | NA | TGCGCCAGCAGCTTAGTCAACCCAGGGGAGACCCAGTACTTC | CASSLVNPGETQYF
NA | TRBJ1-5 | TRBV6-1 | NA | TGTGCCAGCAGTGACTTCCGGGAGTTCAATCAGCCCCAGCATTTT | CASSDFREFNQPQHF
TRBD2 | TRBJ2-3 | TRBV2 | NA | TGTGCCAGCAGTCCCGGGACTAGCAGCACAGATACGCAGTATTTT | CASSPGTSSTDTQYF
NA | TRBJ1-5 | TRBV28 | NA | TGTGCCAGCAGGGGGGGCAGCAGCAATCAGCCCCAGCATTTT | CASRGGSSNQPQHF
NA | TRBJ1-1 | TRBV7-9 | NA | TGTGCCAGCAGCTCCCGTGGAGGCGGTAGAGGAACTGAAGCTTTCTTT | CASSSRGGGRGTEAFF